The sequence of this T cell receptor beta chain was determined in a study of spatial heterogeneity in lung cancer. This clonotype has at least ten counts. Described time point: sample taken at primary tumor resection. In each case, whole RNA from tumor, nontumor lung or frozen PBMC was sequenced unsorted. In TCRdb, the 5' RACE reads were re-called with MiXCR into one record per CDR3 protein. The table lists 5,500 to 8,000 distinct CDR3 sequences, roughly 5.9% of them singletons. The CDR3 runs 17 residues. V gave up 7 bases and J gave up 5 bases; unmatched junction bases: 10. The germline CDR1 and CDR2 sequences are SGHVS and FQNEAQ.

This receptor was taken from a female donor with early-stage non-small cell lung cancer. The gene calls are TRBV7-8 and TRBJ2-5; 16 bases fit TRBD2. Sample: normal lung tissue next to the tumor, taken at surgery. The CDR3 spells CASIPGTSGRGWETQYF. CDR3 bases: TGTGCCAGCATCCCGGGGACTAGCGGGAGGGGATGGGAGACCCAGTACTTC.